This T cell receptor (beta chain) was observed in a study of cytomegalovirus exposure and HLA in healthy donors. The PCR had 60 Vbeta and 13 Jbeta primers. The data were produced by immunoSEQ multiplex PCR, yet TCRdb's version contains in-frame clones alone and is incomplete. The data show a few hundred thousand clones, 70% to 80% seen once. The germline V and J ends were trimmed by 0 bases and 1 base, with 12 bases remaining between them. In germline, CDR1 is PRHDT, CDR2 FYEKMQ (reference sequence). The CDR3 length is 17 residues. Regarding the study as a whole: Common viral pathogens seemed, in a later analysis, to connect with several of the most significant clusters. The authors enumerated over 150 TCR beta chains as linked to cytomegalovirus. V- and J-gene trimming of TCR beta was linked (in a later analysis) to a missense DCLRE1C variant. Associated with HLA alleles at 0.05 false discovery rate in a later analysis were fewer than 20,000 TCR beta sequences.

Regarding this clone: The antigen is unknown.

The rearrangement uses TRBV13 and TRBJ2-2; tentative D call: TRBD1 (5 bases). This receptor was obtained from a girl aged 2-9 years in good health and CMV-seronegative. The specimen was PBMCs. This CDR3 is CASSLGGQNLNTGELFF. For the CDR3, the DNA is TGTGCCAGCAGCTTAGGGGGGCAAAACCTGAACACCGGGGAGCTGTTTTTT.